This T cell receptor (beta chain) appears in the sequencing data of a study of OX40 agonist ivuxolimab in advanced cancers. For the study at large: The drug used for patients, ivuxolimab, was an agonistic anti-OX40 (CD134) antibody. Head and neck, renal cell, melanoma or hepatocellular carcinoma were the cancers that dose-escalation patients had. Findings of the study overall: Researchers did not determine the expanded peripheral T cells' antigen specificity. Near-lowest levels of clonal expansion characterized partial responders at 0.1-3.0 mg/kg.

V shed 4 bases, J shed 5 bases, and the junction held 8 bases outside the gene matches. Germline V gene sequence: CDR1 SGHRS, CDR2 YFSETQ. The CDR3 contains 15 residues. Only in-frame clones appear in the TCRdb table, and some are missing; sequencing was by immunoSEQ multiplex PCR. The sample includes around 69,000 clones, roughly nine tenths of them seen just once. Comment on this clone: Its antigen is unknown.

This rearrangement joins TRBV5-1 to TRBJ2-5, with 10 bases matching TRBD2. Sequences were derived from CD4+ or CD8+ T cells sorted from blood, sampled in a trial of the OX40 agonist ivuxolimab. This receptor was taken from an adult with an advanced solid tumor such as melanoma, head and neck, liver or kidney cancer. The CDR3 coding sequence is TGCGCCAGCAGCCGGACTCCAGCGGGAGGGGAGACCCAGTACTTC. Protein sequence: CASSRTPAGGETQYF.